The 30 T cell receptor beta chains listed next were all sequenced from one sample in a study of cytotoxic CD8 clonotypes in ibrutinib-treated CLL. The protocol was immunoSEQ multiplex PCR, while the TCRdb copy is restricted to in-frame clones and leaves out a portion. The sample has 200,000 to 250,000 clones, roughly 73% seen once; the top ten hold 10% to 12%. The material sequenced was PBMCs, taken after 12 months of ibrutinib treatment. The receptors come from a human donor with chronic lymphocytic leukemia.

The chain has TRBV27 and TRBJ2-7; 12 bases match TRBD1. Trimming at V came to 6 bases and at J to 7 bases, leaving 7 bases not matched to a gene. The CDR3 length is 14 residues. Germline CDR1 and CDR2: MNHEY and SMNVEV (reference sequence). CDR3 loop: CASSPGQGAGEQYF. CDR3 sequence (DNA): TGTGCCAGCAGCCCGGGACAGGGGGCGGGTGAGCAGTACTTC.

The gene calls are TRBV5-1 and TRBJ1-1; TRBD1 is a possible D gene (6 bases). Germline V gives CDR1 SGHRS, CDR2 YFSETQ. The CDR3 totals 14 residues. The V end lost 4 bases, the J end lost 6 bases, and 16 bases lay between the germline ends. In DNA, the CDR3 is TGCGCCAGCAGCCAGGAACAGGGATGGTCTGAAGCTTTCTTT. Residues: CASSQEQGWSEAFF.

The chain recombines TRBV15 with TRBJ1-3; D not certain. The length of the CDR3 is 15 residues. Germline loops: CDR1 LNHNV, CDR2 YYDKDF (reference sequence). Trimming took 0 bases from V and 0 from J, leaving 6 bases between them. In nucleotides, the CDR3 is TGTGCCACCAGCAGAGATCGGTACTCTGGAAACACCATATATTTT. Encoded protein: CATSRDRYSGNTIYF.

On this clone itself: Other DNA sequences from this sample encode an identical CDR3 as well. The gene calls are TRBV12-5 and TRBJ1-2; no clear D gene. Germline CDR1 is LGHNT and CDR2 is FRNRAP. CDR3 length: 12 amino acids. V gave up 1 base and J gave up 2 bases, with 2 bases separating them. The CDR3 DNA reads TGTGCTAGTGGTTTGGACAACTATGGCTACACCTTC. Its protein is CASGLDNYGYTF.

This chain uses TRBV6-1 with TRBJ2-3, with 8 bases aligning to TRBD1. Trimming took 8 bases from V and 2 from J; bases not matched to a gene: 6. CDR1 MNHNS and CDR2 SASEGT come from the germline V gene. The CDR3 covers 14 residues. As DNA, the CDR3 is TGTGCCAGCGGCCGGACAGGGCCCACAGATACGCAGTATTTT. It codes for CASGRTGPTDTQYF.

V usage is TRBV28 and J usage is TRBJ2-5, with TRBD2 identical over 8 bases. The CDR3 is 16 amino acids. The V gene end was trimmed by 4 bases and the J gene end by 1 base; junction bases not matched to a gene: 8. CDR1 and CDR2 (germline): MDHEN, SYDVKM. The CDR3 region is CASSSYPRGGQETQYF. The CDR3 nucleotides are TGTGCCAGCAGTTCATACCCCCGGGGGGGCCAAGAGACCCAGTACTTC.

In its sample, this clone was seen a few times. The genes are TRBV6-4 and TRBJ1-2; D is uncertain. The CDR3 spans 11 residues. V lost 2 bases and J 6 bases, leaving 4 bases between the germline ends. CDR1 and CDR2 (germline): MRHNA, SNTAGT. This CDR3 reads CASSDDDGYTF. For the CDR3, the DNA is TGTGCCAGCAGTGACGACGATGGCTACACCTTC.

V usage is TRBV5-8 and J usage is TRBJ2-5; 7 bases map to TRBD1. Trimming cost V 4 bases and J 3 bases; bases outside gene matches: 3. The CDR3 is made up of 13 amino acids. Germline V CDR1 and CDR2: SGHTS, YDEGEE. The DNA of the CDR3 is TGTGCCAGCAGCACCGGGACAGAAGAGACCCAGTACTTC. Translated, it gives CASSTGTEETQYF.

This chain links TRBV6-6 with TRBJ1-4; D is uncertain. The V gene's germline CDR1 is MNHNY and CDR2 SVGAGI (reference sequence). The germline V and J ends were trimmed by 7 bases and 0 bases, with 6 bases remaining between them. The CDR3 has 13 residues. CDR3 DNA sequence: TGTGCCAGCAAAGAAGCAACTAATGAAAAACTGTTTTTT. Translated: CASKEATNEKLFF.

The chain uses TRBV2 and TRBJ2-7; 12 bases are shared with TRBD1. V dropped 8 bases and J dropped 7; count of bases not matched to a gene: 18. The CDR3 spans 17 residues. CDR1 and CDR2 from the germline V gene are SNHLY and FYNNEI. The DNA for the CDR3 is TGTGCCAGCGGACCCCTGGAGGGACAGGGGGCGCAGGGAGAGCAGTACTTC. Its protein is CASGPLEGQGAQGEQYF.

CDR3 in DNA: TGTGCCAGCAGTTACGGACAGGGCTACACCATATATTTT. The encoded protein is CASSYGQGYTIYF. The chain is built from TRBV6-5 and TRBJ1-3, with 8 nucleotides matching TRBD1. The CDR3 loop spans 13 amino acids. The trim removed 2 bases at V and 8 bases at J, leaving 2 bases unmatched. From germline, CDR1 is MNHEY and CDR2 SVGAGI.

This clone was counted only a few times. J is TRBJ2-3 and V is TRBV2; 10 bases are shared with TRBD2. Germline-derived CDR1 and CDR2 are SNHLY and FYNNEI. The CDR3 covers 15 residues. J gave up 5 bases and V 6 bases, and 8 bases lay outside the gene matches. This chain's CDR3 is CASSAGLALGDTQYF. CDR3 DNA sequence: TGTGCCAGCAGCGCGGGACTAGCGTTGGGAGATACGCAGTATTTT.

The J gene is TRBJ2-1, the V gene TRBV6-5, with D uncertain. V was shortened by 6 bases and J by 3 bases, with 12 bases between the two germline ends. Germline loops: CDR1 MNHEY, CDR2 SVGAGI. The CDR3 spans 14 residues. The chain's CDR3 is CASRVGRLYNEQFF. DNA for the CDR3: TGTGCCAGCAGAGTAGGACGGCTCTACAATGAGCAGTTCTTC.

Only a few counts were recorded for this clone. CDR3 sequence reads: CASSPRGQGAYEQYF. In DNA, the CDR3 is TGTGCCAGCAGCCCCCGGGGGCAGGGAGCCTACGAGCAGTACTTC. The J gene is TRBJ2-7, the V gene TRBV9; D may correspond to TRBD1 or TRBD2 (6 bases each). Looked up from germline, CDR1 is SGDLS and CDR2 is YYNGEE. V shed 4 bases and J shed 2 bases, with 16 bases lying between them. This CDR3 spans 15 amino acids.

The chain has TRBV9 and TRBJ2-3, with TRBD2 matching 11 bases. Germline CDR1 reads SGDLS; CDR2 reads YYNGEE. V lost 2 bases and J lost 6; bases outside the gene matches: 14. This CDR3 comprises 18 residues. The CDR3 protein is CASSVLGSGGAVGDTQYF. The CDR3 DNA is TGTGCCAGCAGCGTCCTGGGTAGCGGGGGGGCCGTCGGGGATACGCAGTATTTT. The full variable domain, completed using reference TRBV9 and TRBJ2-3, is DSGVTQTPKHLITATGQRVTLRCSPRSGDLSVYWYQQSLDQGLQFLIQYYNGEERAKGNILERFSAQQFPDLHSELNLSSLELGDSALYFCASSVLGSGGAVGDTQYFGPGTRLTVL.

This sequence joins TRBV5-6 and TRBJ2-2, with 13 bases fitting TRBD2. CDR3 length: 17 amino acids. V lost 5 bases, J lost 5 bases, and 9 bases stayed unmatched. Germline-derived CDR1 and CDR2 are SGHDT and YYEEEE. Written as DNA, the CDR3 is TGTGCCAGCAGACACGCACCGGGACTAGCGGGAACCGGGGAGCTGTTTTTT. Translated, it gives CASRHAPGLAGTGELFF. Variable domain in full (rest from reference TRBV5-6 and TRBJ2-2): DAGVTQSPTHLIKTRGQQVTLRCSPKSGHDTVSWYQQALGQGPQFIFQYYEEEERQRGNFPDRFSGHQFPNYSSELNVNALLLGDSALYLCASRHAPGLAGTGELFFGEGSRLTVL.

CDR3 nucleotide sequence: TGTGCCAGCAGTCCCCAAGCGGGGACAATTAGGATCGGTGGCTACACCTTC. The encoded protein is CASSPQAGTIRIGGYTF. The genes are TRBV2 and TRBJ1-2; D might be TRBD1 (6 bases). Germline CDR1 is SNHLY and CDR2 is FYNNEI. CDR3 length equals 17 residues. Trimming pared 5 bases from V and 7 bases from J, leaving 26 bases between.

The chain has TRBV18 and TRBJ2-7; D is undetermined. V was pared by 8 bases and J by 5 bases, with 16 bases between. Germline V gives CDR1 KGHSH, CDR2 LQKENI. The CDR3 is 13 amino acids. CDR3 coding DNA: TGTGCCAGCGCCGTAATGTCTGGTGACGAGCAGTACTTC. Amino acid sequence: CASAVMSGDEQYF.

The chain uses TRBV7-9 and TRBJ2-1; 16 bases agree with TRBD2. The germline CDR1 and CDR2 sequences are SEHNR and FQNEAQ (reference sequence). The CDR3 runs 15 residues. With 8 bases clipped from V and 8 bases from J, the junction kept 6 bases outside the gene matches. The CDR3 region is CASWEGTSGRDEQFF. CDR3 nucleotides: TGTGCCAGCTGGGAGGGGACTAGCGGGAGGGATGAGCAGTTCTTC.

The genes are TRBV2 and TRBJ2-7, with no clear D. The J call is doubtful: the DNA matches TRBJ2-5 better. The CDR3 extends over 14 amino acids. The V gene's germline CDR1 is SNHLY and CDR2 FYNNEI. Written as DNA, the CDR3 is TGTGCCAGCAGTGACGGCTGGTCCAAAGAGACCCAGTACTTC. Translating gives CASSDGWSKETQYF.

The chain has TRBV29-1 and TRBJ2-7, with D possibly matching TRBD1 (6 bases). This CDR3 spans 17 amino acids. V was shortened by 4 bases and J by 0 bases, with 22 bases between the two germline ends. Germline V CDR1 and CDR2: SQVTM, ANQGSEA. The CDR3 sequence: CSVGGPADRISSYEQYF. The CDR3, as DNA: TGCAGCGTTGGGGGCCCCGCGGACAGAATAAGCTCCTACGAGCAGTACTTC.

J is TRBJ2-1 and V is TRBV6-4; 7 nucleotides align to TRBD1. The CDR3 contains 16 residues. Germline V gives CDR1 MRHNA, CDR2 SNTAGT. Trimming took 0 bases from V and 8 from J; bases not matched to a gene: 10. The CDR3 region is CASSDSGGRGRDEQFF. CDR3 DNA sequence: TGTGCCAGCAGTGACTCAGGTGGAAGGGGGCGGGATGAGCAGTTCTTC.

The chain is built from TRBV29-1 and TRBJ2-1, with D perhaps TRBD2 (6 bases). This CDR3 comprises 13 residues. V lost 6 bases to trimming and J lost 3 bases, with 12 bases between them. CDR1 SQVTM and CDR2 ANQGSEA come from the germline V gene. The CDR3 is CSVMGLLYNEQFF. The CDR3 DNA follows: TGCAGCGTAATGGGACTCCTCTACAATGAGCAGTTCTTC.

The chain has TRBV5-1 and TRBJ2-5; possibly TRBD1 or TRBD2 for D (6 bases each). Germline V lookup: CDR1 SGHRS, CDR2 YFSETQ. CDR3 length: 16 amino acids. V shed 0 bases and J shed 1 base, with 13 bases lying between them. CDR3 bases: TGCGCCAGCAGCTTGGTGCGGGACAATCGCCAAGAGACCCAGTACTTC. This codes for CASSLVRDNRQETQYF.

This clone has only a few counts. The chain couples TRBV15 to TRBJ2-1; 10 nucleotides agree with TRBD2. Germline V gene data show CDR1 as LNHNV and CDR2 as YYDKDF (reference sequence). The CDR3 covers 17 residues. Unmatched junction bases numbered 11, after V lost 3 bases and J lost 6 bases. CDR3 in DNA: TGTGCCACCAGCAGGTACCAATCTAGCGGGAGTACCAATGAGCAGTTCTTC. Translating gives CATSRYQSSGSTNEQFF.

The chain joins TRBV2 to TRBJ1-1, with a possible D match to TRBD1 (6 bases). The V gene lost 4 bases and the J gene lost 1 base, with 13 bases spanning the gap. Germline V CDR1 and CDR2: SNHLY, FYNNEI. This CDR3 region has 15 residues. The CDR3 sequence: CASSVADRRNTEAFF. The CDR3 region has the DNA TGTGCCAGCAGTGTAGCCGACAGGAGGAACACTGAAGCTTTCTTT.

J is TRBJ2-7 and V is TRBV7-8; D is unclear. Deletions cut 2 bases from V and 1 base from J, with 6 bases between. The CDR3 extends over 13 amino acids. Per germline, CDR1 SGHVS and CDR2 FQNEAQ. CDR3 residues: CASSLTRSYEQYF. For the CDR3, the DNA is TGTGCCAGCAGCTTAACCAGATCCTACGAGCAGTACTTC.

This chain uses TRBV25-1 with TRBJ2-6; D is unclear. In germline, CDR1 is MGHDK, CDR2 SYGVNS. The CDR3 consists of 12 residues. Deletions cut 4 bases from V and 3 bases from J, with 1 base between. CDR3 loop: CASSGGANVLTF. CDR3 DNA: TGTGCCAGCAGTGGTGGGGCCAACGTCCTGACTTTC.

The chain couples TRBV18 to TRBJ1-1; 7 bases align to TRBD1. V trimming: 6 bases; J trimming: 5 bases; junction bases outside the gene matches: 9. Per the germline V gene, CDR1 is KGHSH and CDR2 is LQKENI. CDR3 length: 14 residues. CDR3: CASSPRQGRTEAFF. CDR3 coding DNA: TGTGCCAGCTCCCCCCGACAGGGAAGGACTGAAGCTTTCTTT. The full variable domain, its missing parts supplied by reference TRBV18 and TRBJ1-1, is NAGVMQNPRHLVRRRGQEARLRCSPMKGHSHVYWYRQLPEEGLKFMVYLQKENIIDESGMPKERFSAEFPKEGPSILRIQQVVRGDSAAYFCASSPRQGRTEAFFGQGTRLTVV.

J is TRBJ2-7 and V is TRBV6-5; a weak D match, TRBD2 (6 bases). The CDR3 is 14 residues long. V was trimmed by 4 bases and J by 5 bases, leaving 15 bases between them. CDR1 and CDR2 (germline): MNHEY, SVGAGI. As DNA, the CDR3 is TGTGCCAGCAGTTCACCCGCGGGATTCGACGAGCAGTACTTC. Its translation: CASSSPAGFDEQYF.